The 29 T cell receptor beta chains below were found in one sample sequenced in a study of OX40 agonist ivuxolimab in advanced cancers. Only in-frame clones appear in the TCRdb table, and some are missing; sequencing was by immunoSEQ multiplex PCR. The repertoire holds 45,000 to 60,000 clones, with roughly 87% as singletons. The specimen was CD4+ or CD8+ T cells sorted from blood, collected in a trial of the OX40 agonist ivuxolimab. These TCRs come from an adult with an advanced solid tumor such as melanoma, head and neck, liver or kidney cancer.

The CDR3 sequence: CASSLTSGAYEQYV. CDR3 in DNA: TGTGCCAGCAGCTTAACTAGTGGGGCCTACGAGCAGTACGTC. This sequence joins TRBV11-2 and TRBJ2-7; D is perhaps TRBD2 (5 bases). The ends were cut back, 2 bases at V and 2 bases at J, with 10 bases in the middle. The germline V gene encodes CDR1 SGHAT and CDR2 FQNNGV. The CDR3 is 14 amino acids.

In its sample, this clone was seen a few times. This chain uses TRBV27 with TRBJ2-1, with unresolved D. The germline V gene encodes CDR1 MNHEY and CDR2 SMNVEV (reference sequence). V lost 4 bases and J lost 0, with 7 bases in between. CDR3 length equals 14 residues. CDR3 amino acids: CASSYKSSYNEQFF. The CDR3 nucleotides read TGTGCCAGCAGTTACAAAAGCTCCTACAATGAGCAGTTCTTC.

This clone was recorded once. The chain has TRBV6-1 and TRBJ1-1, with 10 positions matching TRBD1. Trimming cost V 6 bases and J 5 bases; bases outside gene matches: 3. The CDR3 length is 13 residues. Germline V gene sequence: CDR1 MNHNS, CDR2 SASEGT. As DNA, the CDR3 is TGTGCCAGCAGGCAGGGACAGGGGACTGAAGCTTTCTTT. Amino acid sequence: CASRQGQGTEAFF.

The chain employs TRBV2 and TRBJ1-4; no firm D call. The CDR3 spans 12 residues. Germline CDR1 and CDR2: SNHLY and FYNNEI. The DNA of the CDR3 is TGTGCTATTTATGCAACTAATGAAAAACTGTTTTTT. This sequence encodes CAIYATNEKLFF.

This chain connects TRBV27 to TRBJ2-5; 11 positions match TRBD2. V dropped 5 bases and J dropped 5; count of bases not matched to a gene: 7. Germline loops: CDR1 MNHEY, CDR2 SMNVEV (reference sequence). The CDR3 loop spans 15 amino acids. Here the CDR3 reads CASSKKLAGVETQYF. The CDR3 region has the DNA TGTGCCAGCAGTAAAAAACTAGCGGGAGTGGAGACCCAGTACTTC.

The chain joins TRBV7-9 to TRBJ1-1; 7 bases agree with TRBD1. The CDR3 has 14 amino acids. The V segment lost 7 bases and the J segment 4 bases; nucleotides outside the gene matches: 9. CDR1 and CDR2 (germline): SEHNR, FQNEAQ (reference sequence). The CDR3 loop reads CASTPPGGPTEAFF. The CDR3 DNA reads TGTGCCAGCACTCCGCCAGGGGGGCCCACTGAAGCTTTCTTT.

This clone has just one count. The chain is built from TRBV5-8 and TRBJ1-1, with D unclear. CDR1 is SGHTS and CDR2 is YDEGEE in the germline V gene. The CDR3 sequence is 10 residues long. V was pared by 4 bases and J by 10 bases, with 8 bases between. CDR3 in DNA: TGTGCCAGCAGCGTGGTCGGAGCTTTCTTT. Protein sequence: CASSVVGAFF.

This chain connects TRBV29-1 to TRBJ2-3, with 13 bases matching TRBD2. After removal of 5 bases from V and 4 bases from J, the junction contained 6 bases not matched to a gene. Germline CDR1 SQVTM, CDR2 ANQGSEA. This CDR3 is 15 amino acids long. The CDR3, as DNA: TGCAGCGTTAGTCCGGGACTAGCGGGATCAGATACGCAGTATTTT. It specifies CSVSPGLAGSDTQYF.

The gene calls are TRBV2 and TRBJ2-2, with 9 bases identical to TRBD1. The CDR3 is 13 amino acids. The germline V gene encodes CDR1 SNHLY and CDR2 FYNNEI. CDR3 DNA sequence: TGTGCAGGACAGGGGTCGGTCACCGGGGAGCTGTTTTTT. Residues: CAGQGSVTGELFF.

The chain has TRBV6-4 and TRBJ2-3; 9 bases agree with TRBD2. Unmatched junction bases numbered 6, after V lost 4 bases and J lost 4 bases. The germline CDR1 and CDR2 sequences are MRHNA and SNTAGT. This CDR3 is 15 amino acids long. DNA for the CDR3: TGTGCCAGCAGTGCCGGGACTAGCAGACCAGATACGCAGTATTTT. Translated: CASSAGTSRPDTQYF.

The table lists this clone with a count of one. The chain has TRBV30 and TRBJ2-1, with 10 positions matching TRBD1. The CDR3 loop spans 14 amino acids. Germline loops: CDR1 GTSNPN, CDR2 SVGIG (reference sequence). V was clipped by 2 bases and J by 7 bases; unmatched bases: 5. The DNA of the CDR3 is TGTGCCTGGAGTACCGGGACAGGGGTAAATGAGCAGTTCTTC. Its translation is CAWSTGTGVNEQFF.

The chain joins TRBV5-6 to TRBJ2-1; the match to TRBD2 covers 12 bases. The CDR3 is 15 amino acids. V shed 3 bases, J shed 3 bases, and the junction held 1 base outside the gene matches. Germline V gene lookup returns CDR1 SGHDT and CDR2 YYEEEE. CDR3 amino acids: CASSSLAGGYNEQFF. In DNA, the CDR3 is TGTGCCAGCAGCTCACTAGCGGGGGGCTACAATGAGCAGTTCTTC.

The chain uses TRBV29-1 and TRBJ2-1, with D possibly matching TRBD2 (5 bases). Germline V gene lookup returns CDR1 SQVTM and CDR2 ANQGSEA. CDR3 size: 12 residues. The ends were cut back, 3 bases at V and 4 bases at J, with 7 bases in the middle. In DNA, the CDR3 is TGCAGCGTTGATAGCGATTACAATGAGCAGTTCTTC. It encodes CSVDSDYNEQFF.

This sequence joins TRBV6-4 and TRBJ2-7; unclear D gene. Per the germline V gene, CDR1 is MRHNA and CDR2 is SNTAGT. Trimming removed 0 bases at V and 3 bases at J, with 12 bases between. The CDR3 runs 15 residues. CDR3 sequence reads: CASSDSSQINYEQYV. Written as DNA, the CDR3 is TGTGCCAGCAGTGACTCGAGTCAGATAAACTACGAGCAGTACGTC.

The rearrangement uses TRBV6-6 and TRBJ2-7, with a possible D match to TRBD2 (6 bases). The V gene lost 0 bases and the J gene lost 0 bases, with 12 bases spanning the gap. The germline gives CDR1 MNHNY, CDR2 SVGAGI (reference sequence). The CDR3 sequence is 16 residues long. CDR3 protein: CASSYSSGEGSYEQYF. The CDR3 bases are TGTGCCAGCAGTTACTCTAGCGGAGAAGGCTCCTACGAGCAGTACTTC.

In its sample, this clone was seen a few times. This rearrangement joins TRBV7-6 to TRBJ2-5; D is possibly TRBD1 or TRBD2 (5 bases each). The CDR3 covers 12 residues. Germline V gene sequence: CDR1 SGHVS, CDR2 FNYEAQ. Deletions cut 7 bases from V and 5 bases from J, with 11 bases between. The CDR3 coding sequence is TGTGCCAGCAACCGAGAGGGGGAGACCCAGTACTTC. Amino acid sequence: CASNREGETQYF.

CDR3 residues: CASSTRLAGQGEQFF. Written as DNA, the CDR3 is TGTGCCAGCAGTACACGACTAGCGGGACAGGGTGAGCAGTTCTTC. This chain connects TRBV9 to TRBJ2-1; 11 positions agree with TRBD2. Germline V gene lookup returns CDR1 SGDLS and CDR2 YYNGEE. The CDR3 runs 15 residues. With V trimmed by 5 bases and J by 9 bases, 10 bases remained unmatched.

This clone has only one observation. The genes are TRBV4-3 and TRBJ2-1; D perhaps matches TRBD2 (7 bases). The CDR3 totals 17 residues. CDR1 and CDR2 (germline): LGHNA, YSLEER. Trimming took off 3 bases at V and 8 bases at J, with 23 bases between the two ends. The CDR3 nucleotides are TGCGCCAGCAGCCAGAGGGGGGGCGGGAGCAGAGACGATGAGCAGTTCTTC. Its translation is CASSQRGGGSRDDEQFF.

Here the CDR3 DNA reads TGTGCCAGTAGTATATGGGGATACGACTATGGCTACACCTTC. Residues: CASSIWGYDYGYTF. J is TRBJ1-2 and V is TRBV19; no reliable D call. V dropped 2 bases and J dropped 3 bases, with 10 bases sitting between them. Germline V gene sequence: CDR1 LNHDA, CDR2 SQIVND (reference sequence). This CDR3 spans 14 amino acids.

The chain's CDR3 is CASSDGRTYEQYV. The DNA for the CDR3 is TGTGCCAGCAGCGACGGCCGGACTTACGAGCAGTACGTC. This sequence joins TRBV6-1 and TRBJ2-7, with D possibly matching TRBD2 (5 bases). The CDR3 is 13 amino acids. Deletions cut 6 bases from V and 4 bases from J, with 13 bases between. Germline V gene lookup returns CDR1 MNHNS and CDR2 SASEGT.

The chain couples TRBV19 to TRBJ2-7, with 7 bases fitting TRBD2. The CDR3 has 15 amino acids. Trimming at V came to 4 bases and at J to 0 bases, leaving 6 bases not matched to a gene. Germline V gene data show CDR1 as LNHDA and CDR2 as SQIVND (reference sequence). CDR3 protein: CASSTRDYPSYEQYF. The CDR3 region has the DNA TGTGCCAGTAGTACTAGGGACTATCCCTCCTACGAGCAGTACTTC.

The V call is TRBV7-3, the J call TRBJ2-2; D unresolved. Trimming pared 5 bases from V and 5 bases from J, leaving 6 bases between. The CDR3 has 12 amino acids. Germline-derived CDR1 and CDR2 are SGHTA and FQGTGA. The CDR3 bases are TGTGCCAGCAGCCCCCAAACCGGGGAGCTGTTTTTT. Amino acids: CASSPQTGELFF.

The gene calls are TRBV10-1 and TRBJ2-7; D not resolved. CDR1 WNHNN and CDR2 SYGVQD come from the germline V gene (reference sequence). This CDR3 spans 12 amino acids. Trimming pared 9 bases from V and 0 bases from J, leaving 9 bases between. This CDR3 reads CARLSGSYEQYV. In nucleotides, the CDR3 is TGCGCCAGACTATCGGGCTCCTACGAGCAGTACGTC.

CDR3 nucleotides: TGTGCCAGCAGCTGGGCCGGGCACTACGAGCAGTACGTC. Translating it yields CASSWAGHYEQYV. This chain links TRBV5-6 with TRBJ2-7; D not resolved. CDR1 is SGHDT, CDR2 YYEEEE, per germline. V was shortened by 3 bases and J by 3 bases, with 10 bases between the two germline ends. The CDR3 runs to 13 residues.

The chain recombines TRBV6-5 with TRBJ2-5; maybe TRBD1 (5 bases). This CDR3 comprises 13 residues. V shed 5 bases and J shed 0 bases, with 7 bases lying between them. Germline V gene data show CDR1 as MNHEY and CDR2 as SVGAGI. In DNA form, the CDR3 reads TGTGCCAGCAGTGAACAGGACCAAGAGACCCAGTACTTC. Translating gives CASSEQDQETQYF.

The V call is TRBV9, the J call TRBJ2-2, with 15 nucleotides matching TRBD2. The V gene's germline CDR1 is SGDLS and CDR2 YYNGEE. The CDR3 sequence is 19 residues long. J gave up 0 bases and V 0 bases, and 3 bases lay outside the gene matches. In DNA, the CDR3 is TGTGCCAGCAGCGTAGGGGGACTAGCGGGAGGTACGAACACCGGGGAGCTGTTTTTT. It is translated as CASSVGGLAGGTNTGELFF.

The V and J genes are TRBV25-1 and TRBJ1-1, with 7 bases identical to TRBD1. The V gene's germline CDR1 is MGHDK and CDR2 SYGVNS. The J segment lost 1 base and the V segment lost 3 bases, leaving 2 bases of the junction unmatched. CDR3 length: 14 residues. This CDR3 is CASSDWTGNTEAFF. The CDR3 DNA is TGTGCCAGCAGTGATTGGACAGGGAACACTGAAGCTTTCTTT. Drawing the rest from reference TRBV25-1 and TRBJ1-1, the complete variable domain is EADIYQTPRYLVIGTGKKITLECSQTMGHDKMYWYQQDPGMELHLIHYSYGVNSTEKGDLSSESTVSRIRTEHFPLTLESARPSHTSQYLCASSDWTGNTEAFFGQGTRLTVV.

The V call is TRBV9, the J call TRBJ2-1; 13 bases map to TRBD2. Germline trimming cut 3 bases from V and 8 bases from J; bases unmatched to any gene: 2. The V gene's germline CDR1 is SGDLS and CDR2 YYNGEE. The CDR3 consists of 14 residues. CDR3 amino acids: CASSAGLAGYEQFF. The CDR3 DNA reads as TGTGCCAGCAGCGCGGGACTAGCGGGGTATGAGCAGTTCTTC.

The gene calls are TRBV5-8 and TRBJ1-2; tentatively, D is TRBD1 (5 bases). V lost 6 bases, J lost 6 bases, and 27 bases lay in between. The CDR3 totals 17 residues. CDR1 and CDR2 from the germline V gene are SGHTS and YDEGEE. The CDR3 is CASNTGLGGMLSHGYTF. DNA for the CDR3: TGTGCCAGCAACACCGGCCTTGGGGGAATGTTGAGTCATGGCTACACCTTC.